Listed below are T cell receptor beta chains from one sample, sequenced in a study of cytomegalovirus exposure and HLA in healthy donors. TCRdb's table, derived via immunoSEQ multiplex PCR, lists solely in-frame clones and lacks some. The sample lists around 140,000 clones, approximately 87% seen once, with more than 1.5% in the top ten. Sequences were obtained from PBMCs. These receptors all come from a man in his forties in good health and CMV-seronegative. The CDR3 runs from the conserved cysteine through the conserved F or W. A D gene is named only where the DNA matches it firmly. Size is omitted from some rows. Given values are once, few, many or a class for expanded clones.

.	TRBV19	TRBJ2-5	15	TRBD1	TGTGCCAGTAGTACCTGGGACAGCCTGCAAGAGACCCAGTACTTC	CASSTWDSLQETQYF
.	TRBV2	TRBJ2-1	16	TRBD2	TGTGCCAGCAGTCCTGGACTAGCGGGAGTTTACAATGAGCAGTTCTTC	CASSPGLAGVYNEQFF
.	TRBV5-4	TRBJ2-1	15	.	TGTGCCAGCAGCGGGCCCCCGAGCTCCTACAATGAGCAGTTCTTC	CASSGPPSSYNEQFF
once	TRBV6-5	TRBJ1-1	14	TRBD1	TGTGCCAGCACCCTACAGGGGGCGGCCACTGAAGCTTTCTTT	CASTLQGAATEAFF
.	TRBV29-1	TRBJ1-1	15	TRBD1	TGCAGCGTTGATCCGGACAGGGTACTTGACACTGAAGCTTTCTTT	CSVDPDRVLDTEAFF
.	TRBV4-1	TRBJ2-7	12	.	TGCGCCAGCAGCCAAGATTCAAATGAGCAGTACTTC	CASSQDSNEQYF
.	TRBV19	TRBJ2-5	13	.	TGTGCCAGTAGCCTACAGGTCCAAGAGACCCAGTACTTC	CASSLQVQETQYF
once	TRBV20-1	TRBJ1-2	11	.	TGCAGTGCCCTCCCAGGGAGGGGCTACACCTTC	CSALPGRGYTF
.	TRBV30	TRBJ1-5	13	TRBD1	TGTGCCTGGAGCACAGGGGACAATCAGCCCCAGCATTTT	CAWSTGDNQPQHF
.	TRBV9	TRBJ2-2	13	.	TGTGCCAGCAGCGTAGGGCCCTCAAGGGAGCTGTTTTTT	CASSVGPSRELFF
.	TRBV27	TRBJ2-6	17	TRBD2	TGTGCCAGCCGAGAGGCTAGCGGGATCTCTGGGGCCAACGTCCTGACTTTC	CASREASGISGANVLTF
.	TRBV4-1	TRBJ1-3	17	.	TGCGCCAGCAGCCAGGTCGACAGGACCGACTCTGGAAACACCATATATTTT	CASSQVDRTDSGNTIYF
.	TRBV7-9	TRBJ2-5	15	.	TGTGCCAGCAGCATAAACAGTCCCCAGGTGGAGACCCAGTACTTC	CASSINSPQVETQYF
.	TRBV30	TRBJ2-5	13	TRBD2	TGTGCCTGGAGTCCTTTAGCGGGAGGGCTTGAGTACTTC	CAWSPLAGGLEYF
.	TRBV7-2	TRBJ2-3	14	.	TGTGCCAGCAGCCTCGGACTTGTCACAGATACGCAGTATTTT	CASSLGLVTDTQYF
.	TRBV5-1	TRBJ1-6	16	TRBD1	TGCGCCAGCAGCATACGGACAGGGGCTATTGATTCACCCCTCCACTTT	CASSIRTGAIDSPLHF
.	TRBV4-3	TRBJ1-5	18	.	TGCGCCAGCAGCCAAGCTTTGTATAGGGGTGTTGCCAATCAGCCCCAGCATTTT	CASSQALYRGVANQPQHF
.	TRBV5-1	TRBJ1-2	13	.	TGCGCCAGCGCAACAGGGTCGGCCTATGGCTACACCTTC	CASATGSAYGYTF
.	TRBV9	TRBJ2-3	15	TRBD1	TGTGCCAGCAGCGTAGAGGGACAGGACACAGATACGCAGTATTTT	CASSVEGQDTDTQYF
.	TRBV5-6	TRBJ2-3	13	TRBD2	TGTGCCAGCAGCAATAGCGGGGCTGATACGCAGTATTTT	CASSNSGADTQYF
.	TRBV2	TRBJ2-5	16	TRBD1	TGTGCCAGCAGGATGGGGACAGGGGCCTCCCAAGAGACCCAGTACTTC	CASRMGTGASQETQYF
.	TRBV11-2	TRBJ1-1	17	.	TGTGCCAGCAGCTTAGGCGGGGGGTATGCAGGGGACACTGAAGCTTTCTTT	CASSLGGGYAGDTEAFF
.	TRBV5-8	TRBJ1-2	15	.	TGTGCCAGCAGCCCAATTGGGGGGATGCCTTATGGCTACACCTTC	CASSPIGGMPYGYTF
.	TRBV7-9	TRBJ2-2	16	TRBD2	TGTGCCAGCAGCTTCCTTGGGGCGGGGGACACCGGGGAGCTGTTTTTT	CASSFLGAGDTGELFF
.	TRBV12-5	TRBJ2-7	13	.	TGTGCTCGAAACCGGGACACCCCCTACGAGCAGTACTTC	CARNRDTPYEQYF
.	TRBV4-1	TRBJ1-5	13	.	TGCGCCAGCAGCCAACAGTACAATCAGCCCCAGCATTTT	CASSQQYNQPQHF
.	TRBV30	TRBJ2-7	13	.	TGTGCCTCCGAGAGAGAGGGCGCCTACGAGCAGTACTTC	CASEREGAYEQYF
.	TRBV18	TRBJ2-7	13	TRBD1	TGTGCCAGCTCACCCGGGACAGCCTACGAGCAGTACTTC	CASSPGTAYEQYF
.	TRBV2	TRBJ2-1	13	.	TGTGCCAGCGAATTTGTCCCTGGCTGTCCGCAGTTCTTC	CASEFVPGCPQFF
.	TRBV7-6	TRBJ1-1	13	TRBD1	TGTGCCAGCAGCCCGCAGGGGGGTCTCGAAGCTTTCTTT	CASSPQGGLEAFF
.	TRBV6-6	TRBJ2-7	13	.	TGTGCCAGCAGTTACGGTAGTGCCCACGAGCAGTACTTC	CASSYGSAHEQYF
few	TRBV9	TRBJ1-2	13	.	TGTGCCAGCAGCCCCACAGGTTCCTATGGCTACACCTTC	CASSPTGSYGYTF
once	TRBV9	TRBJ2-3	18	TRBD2	TGTGCCAGCAGCGTAGAGAGGGGGCTAGCGGGGTCCACAGATACGCAGTATTTT	CASSVERGLAGSTDTQYF
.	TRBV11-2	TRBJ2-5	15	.	TGTGCCAGCAGCTCTGAGCTGCTACAGCGGGAGACCCAGTACTTC	CASSSELLQRETQYF
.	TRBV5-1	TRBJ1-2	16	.	TGCGCCAGCAGCCCCGGTCGGGGGATGGAGGCGGGCGGCTACACCTTC	CASSPGRGMEAGGYTF
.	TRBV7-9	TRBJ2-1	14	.	TGTTCCAGCAGCTTAAGCGGCCCCCACAATGAGCAGTTCTTC	CSSSLSGPHNEQFF
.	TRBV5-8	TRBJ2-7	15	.	TGTGCCAGCAGCTTGGTCTTAGGGGTTGCCTACGAGCAGTACTTC	CASSLVLGVAYEQYF
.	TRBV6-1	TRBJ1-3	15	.	TGTGCCAGCATTAGGACATCCGACTCTGGAAACACCATATATTTT	CASIRTSDSGNTIYF
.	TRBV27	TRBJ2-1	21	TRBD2	TGTGCCAGCAGTTTATATAGTCCGGGACTAGCGGACAAATCACCCTACAATGAGCAGTTCTTC	CASSLYSPGLADKSPYNEQFF
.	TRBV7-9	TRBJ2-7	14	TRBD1	TGTGCCAGCAGCCCGGGACAGCGGTCGGACGAGCAGTACTTC	CASSPGQRSDEQYF
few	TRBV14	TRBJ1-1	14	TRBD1	TGTGCCAGCAGCCTCCGGACAGGGAACACTGAAGCTTTCTTT	CASSLRTGNTEAFF
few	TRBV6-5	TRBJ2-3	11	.	TGTGCCAGCAGTCTCAGAGATACGCAGTATTTT	CASSLRDTQYF